This T cell receptor beta chain was observed in a study of CD8 T cells in ankylosing spondylitis. Study-level findings and limits: A number of the motif variants had already been described in reactive arthritis synovial fluid and blood. The authors found the disease-linked clones to be CD8+ and relatively rare in peripheral blood. For ankylosing spondylitis blood, a TCR beta motif of about eight highly homologous variants appeared characteristic.

As concerns this clonotype: Antigen unknown.

Library preparation for TCR beta used quantitative 5'-RACE with molecular barcodes. TCRdb re-called the 5' RACE reads with MiXCR, one entry per CDR3 protein. Of 700,000 or so distinct CDR3 sequences listed, 15% to 20% were seen once; the top ten hold about a fifth. The CDR3 totals 15 residues. The V gene end was trimmed by 7 bases and the J gene end by 6 bases; junction bases not matched to a gene: 13. Germline V gene sequence: CDR1 MNHNS, CDR2 SASEGT. The sample comprised blood, either unsorted or a sorted T cell fraction (not recorded which). The clonotype comes from a male donor with ankylosing spondylitis. This chain links TRBV6-1 with TRBJ1-1; 8 nucleotides line up with TRBD1. DNA of the CDR3: TGTGCCAGCACCCCACGGGGACAGGTTGCCTCTGAAGCTTTCTTT. Protein: CASTPRGQVASEAFF.